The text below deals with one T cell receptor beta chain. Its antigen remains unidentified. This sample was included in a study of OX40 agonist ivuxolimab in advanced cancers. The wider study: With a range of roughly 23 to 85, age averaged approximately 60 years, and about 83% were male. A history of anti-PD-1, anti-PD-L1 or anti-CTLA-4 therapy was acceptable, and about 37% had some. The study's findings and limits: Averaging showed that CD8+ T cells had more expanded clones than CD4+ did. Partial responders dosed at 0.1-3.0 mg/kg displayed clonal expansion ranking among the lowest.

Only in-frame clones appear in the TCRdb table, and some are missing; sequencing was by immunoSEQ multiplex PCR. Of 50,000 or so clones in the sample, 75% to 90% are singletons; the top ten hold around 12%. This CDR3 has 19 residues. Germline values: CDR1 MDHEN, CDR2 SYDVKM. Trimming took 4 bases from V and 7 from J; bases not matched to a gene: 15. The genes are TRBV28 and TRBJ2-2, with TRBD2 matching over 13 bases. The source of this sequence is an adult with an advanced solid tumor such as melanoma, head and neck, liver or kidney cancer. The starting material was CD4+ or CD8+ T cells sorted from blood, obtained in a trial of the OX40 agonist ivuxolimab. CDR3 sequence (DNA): TGTGCCAGCAGTTCAACCGATGGACTAGCGGGGGCCCCCCACGGGGAGCTGTTTTTT. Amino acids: CASSSTDGLAGAPHGELFF.